Presented here are 12 T cell receptor beta chains from one specimen sequenced in a study of cytomegalovirus exposure and HLA in healthy donors. Method: immunoSEQ multiplex PCR; TCRdb's copy keeps in-frame clones and lacks some. The table includes some 200,000 clones, 65% to 90% detected once. Sequencing input: PBMCs. These receptors were collected from a woman in her twenties or thirties in good health and CMV-seropositive.

The CDR3 nucleotides read TGCGCCAGCAGCTTTGAGGGTCAGCCCCAGCATTTT. Residues: CASSFEGQPQHF. The chain links TRBV5-1 to TRBJ1-5; D gene unclear. The CDR3 is made up of 12 amino acids. Deletions cut 2 bases from V and 6 bases from J, with 6 bases between. The germline gives CDR1 SGHRS, CDR2 YFSETQ.

The rearrangement uses TRBV9 and TRBJ2-1; possibly TRBD2 for D (5 bases). The CDR3 sequence is 18 residues long. Trimming removed 0 bases at V and 2 bases at J, with 18 bases between. Germline values: CDR1 SGDLS, CDR2 YYNGEE. The CDR3 spells CASSVADPGSQTYNEQFF. DNA of the CDR3: TGTGCCAGCAGCGTAGCGGACCCGGGATCCCAAACCTACAATGAGCAGTTCTTC.

V usage is TRBV27 and J usage is TRBJ1-2, with D tentatively TRBD1 (6 bases). The CDR3 runs 14 residues. Trimming shortened V by 5 bases and J by 3 bases, and 13 bases separated the two germline ends. The V gene's germline CDR1 is MNHEY and CDR2 SMNVEV (reference sequence). In DNA, the CDR3 is TGTGCCAGCAGTCGTCAGGGGTCGGACTATGGCTACACCTTC. As protein: CASSRQGSDYGYTF.

This clone was seen only a few times. Here the CDR3 DNA reads TGCAGCGGGAGGGACAGGGATTATGGCTACACCTTC. Translating gives CSGRDRDYGYTF. The rearrangement joins TRBV29-1 to TRBJ1-2; 9 bases agree with TRBD1. The germline V gene has CDR1 SQVTM and CDR2 ANQGSEA. Germline trimming cut 7 bases from V and 5 bases from J; bases unmatched to any gene: 5. The CDR3 length is 12 residues. The complete variable domain, with remaining parts taken from reference TRBV29-1 and TRBJ1-2, reads SAVISQKPSRDICQRGTSLTIQCQVDSQVTMMFWYRQQPGQSLTLIATANQGSEATYESGFVIDKFPISRPNLTFSTLTVSNMSPEDSSIYLCSGRDRDYGYTFGSGTRLTVV.

CDR3 bases: TGTGCCAGCAGTTTAGTCGGTAGCTCCTACGAGCAGTACTTC. Translating it yields CASSLVGSSYEQYF. This chain links TRBV28 with TRBJ2-7, with D uncertain. CDR1 is MDHEN, CDR2 SYDVKM, per germline. The CDR3 totals 14 residues. V was shortened by 2 bases and J by 0 bases, with 8 bases between the two germline ends.

The rearrangement joins TRBV25-1 to TRBJ2-5; 9 bases align to TRBD1. V was pared by 0 bases and J by 7 bases, with 9 bases of the junction left unmatched. Germline V gives CDR1 MGHDK, CDR2 SYGVNS. There are 16 residues in the CDR3. The CDR3 spells CASSEYPTGGMGTQYF. As DNA, the CDR3 is TGTGCCAGCAGTGAATACCCGACAGGGGGTATGGGGACCCAGTACTTC. Drawing the rest from reference TRBV25-1 and TRBJ2-5, the complete variable domain is EADIYQTPRYLVIGTGKKITLECSQTMGHDKMYWYQQDPGMELHLIHYSYGVNSTEKGDLSSESTVSRIRTEHFPLTLESARPSHTSQYLCASSEYPTGGMGTQYFGPGTRLLVL.

This chain uses TRBV5-1 with TRBJ2-3; possibly TRBD2 for D (5 bases). CDR3 length equals 14 residues. V lost 4 bases and J 5 bases, leaving 14 bases between the germline ends. CDR1 SGHRS and CDR2 YFSETQ come from the germline V gene. The CDR3 is CASSTLGRGDTQYF. The CDR3 nucleotides are TGCGCCAGCAGCACCCTGGGCCGGGGAGATACGCAGTATTTT.

The chain links TRBV29-1 to TRBJ2-3; D is possibly TRBD2 (5 bases). The CDR3 consists of 13 residues. Germline CDR1 is SQVTM and CDR2 is ANQGSEA. The germline V and J ends were trimmed by 8 bases and 2 bases, with 14 bases remaining between them. CDR3 residues: CSSTERLTDTQYF. The DNA for the CDR3 is TGCAGCTCTACGGAGCGGCTCACAGATACGCAGTATTTT.

A remark on this clone: At one end the junction does not follow the germline gene, possibly because of a read error. The chain joins TRBV15 to TRBJ2-5; TRBD2 agrees at 13 bases. This CDR3 comprises 14 residues. Germline V gene data show CDR1 as LNHNV and CDR2 as YYDKDF (reference sequence). The CDR3 reads CATSRGTSGSPPHF. CDR3 bases: TGTGCCACCAGCAGAGGGACTAGCGGGAGCCCCCCTCACTTC.

This clone was counted a few times. This sequence joins TRBV15 and TRBJ1-2, with D unclear. This CDR3 comprises 13 residues. Looked up from germline, CDR1 is LNHNV and CDR2 is YYDKDF (reference sequence). The V gene lost 5 bases and the J gene lost 6 bases, with 13 bases spanning the gap. The CDR3 region is CATSSEPGHGYTF. As DNA, the CDR3 is TGTGCCACCAGCTCCGAGCCAGGTCATGGCTACACCTTC.

The chain couples TRBV29-1 to TRBJ1-1; tentative D call: TRBD1 (5 bases). Germline CDR1 reads SQVTM; CDR2 reads ANQGSEA. The V gene lost 5 bases and the J gene lost 8 bases, with 12 bases spanning the gap. This CDR3 is 11 amino acids long. CDR3 nucleotide sequence: TGCAGCGTTACGGACAATTGGGAAGCTTTCTTT. Encoded protein: CSVTDNWEAFF.

J is TRBJ1-5 and V is TRBV28; 8 nucleotides line up with TRBD1. V lost 7 bases and J lost 7; bases outside the gene matches: 9. Germline CDR1 MDHEN, CDR2 SYDVKM. The length of the CDR3 is 14 residues. CDR3 nucleotide sequence: TGTGCCAGCAATTTCCCAGGGGGCATACAGCCCCAGCATTTT. Amino acids: CASNFPGGIQPQHF.